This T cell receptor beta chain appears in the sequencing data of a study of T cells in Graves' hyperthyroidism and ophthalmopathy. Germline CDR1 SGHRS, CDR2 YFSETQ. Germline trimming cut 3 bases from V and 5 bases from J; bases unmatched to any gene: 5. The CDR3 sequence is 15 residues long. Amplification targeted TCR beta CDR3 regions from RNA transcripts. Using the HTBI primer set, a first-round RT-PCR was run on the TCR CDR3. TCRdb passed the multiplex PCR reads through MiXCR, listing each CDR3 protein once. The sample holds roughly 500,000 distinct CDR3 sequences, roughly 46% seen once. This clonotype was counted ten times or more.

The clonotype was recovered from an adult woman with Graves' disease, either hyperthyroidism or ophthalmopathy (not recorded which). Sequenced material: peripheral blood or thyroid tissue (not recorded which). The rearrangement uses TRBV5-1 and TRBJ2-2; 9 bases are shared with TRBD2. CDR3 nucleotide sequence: TGCGCCAGCAGCTACGGGACTAGCATTACCGGGGAGCTGTTTTTT. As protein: CASSYGTSITGELFF.